These 4 T cell receptor beta chains were all obtained from the same sample, sequenced in a study of shared clonotypes between healthy human individuals. CD45RO-negative, CCR7-positively selected cells formed the naive CD8 fraction, excluding terminally differentiated effector memory CD45RA+ cells. Clones were sequenced by immunoSEQ multiplex PCR, and TCRdb holds only the in-frame ones, with some missing. The sample has about 2,100,000 clones; 85% to 95% are singletons. The specimen was naive CD8+ T cells from PBMCs. The receptor set was obtained from a man between 18 and 35 years old in good health. Some clones in this sample may be carry-over from other donors' samples.

This chain connects TRBV7-9 to TRBJ2-7; possibly TRBD2 for D (5 bases). Between the trimmed V and J ends, which lost 3 bases and 2 bases, there was a span of 8 bases. Germline loops: CDR1 SEHNR, CDR2 FQNEAQ (reference sequence). The CDR3 runs to 13 residues. The CDR3 loop reads CASSFERAYEQYF. In nucleotides, the CDR3 is TGTGCCAGCAGCTTCGAGAGGGCCTACGAGCAGTACTTC.

V is TRBV28 and J is TRBJ2-7; D possibly matches TRBD1 or TRBD2 (5 bases each). This CDR3 is built from 14 residues. V was trimmed by 6 bases and J by 1 base, leaving 13 bases between them. Per germline, CDR1 MDHEN and CDR2 SYDVKM. The chain's CDR3 is CASRPRDRSYEQYF. CDR3 nucleotides: TGTGCCAGCAGGCCCCGGGACCGATCCTACGAGCAGTACTTC.

A single count supports this clone. This chain joins TRBV27 and TRBJ2-5, with 9 bases aligning to TRBD2. The CDR3 consists of 15 residues. V was clipped by 2 bases and J by 5 bases; unmatched bases: 6. From germline, CDR1 is MNHEY and CDR2 SMNVEV (reference sequence). The CDR3 sequence: CASSLGGRAGETQYF. CDR3 nucleotide sequence: TGTGCCAGCAGTTTAGGCGGGAGGGCCGGGGAGACCCAGTACTTC.

The J gene is TRBJ2-1, the V gene TRBV14; TRBD2 agrees at 7 bases. Per germline, CDR1 SGHDN and CDR2 FVKESK. The J segment lost 8 bases and the V segment lost 6 bases, leaving 10 bases of the junction unmatched. CDR3 size: 14 residues. This chain's CDR3 is CASRHTGLGDEQFF. In DNA form, the CDR3 reads TGTGCCAGCAGGCACACCGGACTAGGTGATGAGCAGTTCTTC.